This note documents a single TCR beta chain sequence. The sample originates from a study of CD8+ T cells in alopecia areata. Germline CDR1 GTSNPN, CDR2 SVGIG (reference sequence). The CDR3 runs 14 residues. The ends lost 2 bases at V and 5 bases at J; junction bases unmatched: 4. RNA extraction was followed by reverse transcription into cDNA, which acted as the sequencing template. Profiling relied on immunoSEQ multiplex PCR, and the TCRdb table lists in-frame clones only, not all of them. This table has almost 250,000 clones, under 80% appearing once. The receptor comes from a human donor with alopecia areata. This chain links TRBV30 with TRBJ1-5, with TRBD1 matching 9 bases. The source material was CD4+ T cells sorted from blood, sampled at week 0. CDR3 sequence reads: CAWSKGQGYQPQHF. The CDR3 nucleotides are TGTGCCTGGAGTAAGGGACAGGGATATCAGCCCCAGCATTTT. The entire variable domain, with the rest obtained from reference TRBV30 and TRBJ1-5, is as follows: SQTIHQWPATLVQPVGSPLSLECTVEGTSNPNLYWYRQAAGRGLQLLFYSVGIGQISSEVPQNLSASRPQDRQFILSSKKLLLSDSGFYLCAWSKGQGYQPQHFGDGTRLSIL.